The clone carrying this T cell receptor (beta chain) was seen ten or more times. No antigen is known for it. This CDR3 contains 14 residues. Between the trimmed V and J ends, which lost 7 bases and 3 bases, there was a span of 14 bases. The germline V gene encodes CDR1 ENHRY and CDR2 SYGVKD. This sample was included in a study of post-analysis software for immune sequencing data. Study-level background: The study covered relapsing-remitting, secondary progressive and progressive-relapsing courses of multiple sclerosis. General observations from the study: Multiple sclerosis patients had significantly lower normalized Chao1 diversity than controls. Patients had higher frequencies than controls of about five TRBV segments, including TRBV5-6, TRBV5-1 and TRBV20-1. Strong same-batch co-clustering of samples appeared with F measure clustering.

Sequencing libraries made from TCR beta cDNA carried unique molecular identifiers. Starting from around 1 to 10 million T cells, the study yielded about 500,000 cDNA molecules. TCRdb recomputed calls from the PCR reads with MiXCR, one row per CDR3 protein. Of some 800,000 distinct CDR3 sequences in the sample, about half were seen once. This receptor was obtained from a girl under 18 with multiple sclerosis. The rearrangement uses TRBV10-3 and TRBJ2-3; D may be TRBD2 (6 bases). The sample consisted of blood. The CDR3, as DNA: TGTGCCATCAACCCGGGAGTCCGTACAGATACGCAGTATTTT. Its protein product is CAINPGVRTDTQYF.